The subject of this entry is one TCR beta chain. Its antigen is still unknown. Vbeta (60) and Jbeta (13) primers were used in the PCR. Sequencing was performed with immunoSEQ multiplex PCR; in TCRdb, only in-frame clones are kept and a portion is missing. The profile shows about 150,000 clones, roughly 80% of them singletons. The germline gives CDR1 SGHRS, CDR2 YFSETQ. The CDR3 contains 14 residues. The ends lost 4 bases at V and 2 bases at J; junction bases unmatched: 4. This sample is part of a study of cytomegalovirus exposure and HLA in healthy donors. General study points: In a later analysis, a genetic analysis reported fewer productive-TCR N-insertions in an Asian-associated ancestry cluster than the cohort average. Later on, an analysis found that several of the most significant clusters appeared to be linked to common viral pathogens, which included parvovirus B19. Analyzed later, most CMV-associated TCR beta chains appeared HLA-restricted. The authors listed 164 TCR beta chains as cytomegalovirus-associated.

What was sequenced was PBMCs. This receptor was identified in a man aged 25 to 40 in good health and CMV-seronegative. The chain couples TRBV5-1 to TRBJ2-3; 7 positions agree with TRBD2. The CDR3 nucleotides are TGCGCCAGCAGCACCGGGACTAACACAGATACGCAGTATTTT. Translated: CASSTGTNTDTQYF.